A single sample is the source of the 8 T cell receptor beta chains below, sequenced in a study of T cell clones after liver transplantation. Sequenced by immunoSEQ multiplex PCR; TCRdb stores in-frame clones only, minus some. The table records around 76,000 clones, about four fifths of them present only once. Sequenced here: CD4+ T cells from blood, sampled 12 months after liver transplant. The receptors were gathered from a human patient who received a liver transplant. Some of the T cells may derive from the graft donor.

This clone was recorded once. The chain is built from TRBV18 and TRBJ2-7; no firm D call. The CDR3 extends over 12 amino acids. Germline V gene data show CDR1 as KGHSH and CDR2 as LQKENI. V was clipped by 3 bases and J by 4 bases, with 7 bases between them. CDR3 nucleotides: TGTGCCAGCTCACCCGCTTCTTACGAGCAGTACTTC. It encodes CASSPASYEQYF.

The chain links TRBV19 to TRBJ2-7, with D perhaps TRBD1 or TRBD2 (5 bases each). This CDR3 has 15 amino acids. Germline loops: CDR1 LNHDA, CDR2 SQIVND (reference sequence). The V end lost 2 bases, the J end lost 0 bases, and 11 bases lay between the germline ends. In DNA, the CDR3 is TGTGCCAGTAGTATAAACCGGGACGGCTCCTACGAGCAGTACTTC. Encoded protein: CASSINRDGSYEQYF. Complete variable domain (other parts from reference TRBV19 and TRBJ2-7): DGGITQSPKYLFRKEGQNVTLSCEQNLNHDAMYWYRQDPGQGLRLIYYSQIVNDFQKGDIAEGYSVSREKKESFPLTVTSAQKNPTAFYLCASSINRDGSYEQYFGPGTRLTVT.

This chain joins TRBV28 and TRBJ2-4; TRBD2 is a possible D gene (6 bases). CDR3 size: 16 residues. Trimming left V 3 bases short and J 6 bases short, with 18 bases between. The germline V gene has CDR1 MDHEN and CDR2 SYDVKM. CDR3 residues: CASSFQLPAGGNIQYF. CDR3 bases: TGTGCCAGCAGTTTCCAACTGCCGGCCGGGGGAAACATTCAGTACTTC.

The rearrangement links TRBV5-3 to TRBJ1-3; D is possibly TRBD1 (6 bases). TRBV5-3 is known as an ORF, though its function is uncertain. Trimming took 5 bases from V and 0 from J, leaving 18 bases between them. The CDR3 is 17 amino acids. CDR3 protein: CARRSTGNPISGNTIYF. The CDR3 DNA sequence: TGTGCCAGAAGGTCCACAGGGAACCCAATCTCTGGAAACACCATATATTTT.

The chain recombines TRBV30 with TRBJ2-2; the D gene is possibly TRBD2 (6 bases). The V gene lost 2 bases and the J gene lost 2 bases, with 12 bases spanning the gap. Germline V CDR1 and CDR2: GTSNPN, SVGIG (reference sequence). CDR3 length equals 15 residues. CDR3 region: CAWSLFAGNTGELFF. The CDR3 DNA reads TGTGCCTGGAGTCTCTTTGCGGGAAACACCGGGGAGCTGTTTTTT.

This clone was detected a few times. This chain joins TRBV29-1 and TRBJ2-2, with D possibly TRBD2 on 6 matching bases. The CDR3 extends over 14 amino acids. The germline V and J ends were trimmed by 2 bases and 4 bases, with 11 bases remaining between them. Germline V gives CDR1 SQVTM, CDR2 ANQGSEA. In DNA, the CDR3 is TGCAGCGTTGAAATGCAGGAGGGCACCGGGGAGCTGTTTTTT. It translates to CSVEMQEGTGELFF.

This clone was detected once. The CDR3 DNA follows: TGTGCCAGCAGTGATATAGCAGGCCTCTACAATGAGCAGTTCTTC. Its protein product is CASSDIAGLYNEQFF. The gene calls are TRBV6-1 and TRBJ2-1; D not certain. V dropped 3 bases and J dropped 3 bases, with 12 bases sitting between them. The length of the CDR3 is 15 residues. Per the germline V gene, CDR1 is MNHNS and CDR2 is SASEGT.

The chain is built from TRBV6-5 and TRBJ1-2; D is unresolved. V was clipped by 2 bases and J by 2 bases, with 9 bases between them. Germline CDR1 MNHEY, CDR2 SVGAGI. This CDR3 comprises 14 residues. For the CDR3, the DNA is TGTGCCAGCAGTTACGAGACACCGAACTATGGCTACACCTTC. It translates to CASSYETPNYGYTF.